The rows below give T cell receptor beta chains drawn from one sample of a study of T cells in localized non-small cell lung cancer. Generated by immunoSEQ multiplex PCR, the TCRdb table keeps only in-frame clones and is missing some. The table lists 45,000 or so clones, about 86% of them singletons. The sample here was peripheral blood mononuclear cells, taken before any cancer treatment. These receptors were obtained from a man aged 35-69 years with stage III lung adenocarcinoma. The CDR3 runs from the conserved cysteine through the conserved F or W. A D gene is named only where the DNA matches it firmly. The size field is filled for only some rows; it gives once, few, many or a size class.

>TRBV5-6|NA|NA|TRBJ1-1
TGTGCCAGCAGCTTTGCACAGCTGAACACTGAAGCTTTCTTT
CASSFAQLNTEAFF
>TRBV27|NA|NA|TRBJ2-7
TGTGCCAGCAGTTTAAACTACTACTACGAGCAGTACTTC
CASSLNYYYEQYF
>TRBV7-2|TRBD1|NA|TRBJ1-6
TGTGCCAGCAGCCCCCGCAGGGGGGTTAATTCACCCCTCCACTTT
CASSPRRGVNSPLHF
>TRBV5-1|NA|NA|TRBJ2-7
TGCGCCAGCAGCCCGGAGGGTAGTGACTACGAGCAGTACTTC
CASSPEGSDYEQYF
>TRBV5-1|TRBD1|NA|TRBJ1-4
TGCGCCAGCAGCCCGGGCCTTGGACAGGGGGCGGAAAAACTGTTTTTT
CASSPGLGQGAEKLFF
>TRBV5-4|NA|NA|TRBJ2-3
TGTGCCAGCAGCCGGGAGTGGGGCGCAGATACGCAGTATTTT
CASSREWGADTQYF
>TRBV10-3|NA|NA|TRBJ2-5
TGTGCCATCAGCCCAGAAATGGGGACCCAGTACTTC
CAISPEMGTQYF
>TRBV27|NA|NA|TRBJ2-2
TGTGCCAGCAGTTTTGCTCCCGGGGAGCTGTTTTTT
CASSFAPGELFF
>TRBV9|NA|NA|TRBJ2-6
TGTGCCAGCAGCTCTTTGACTGGGGCCAACGTCCTGACTTTC
CASSSLTGANVLTF
>TRBV10-2|NA|NA|TRBJ2-2
TGCGCCAGCAGAGTGCAGGGACAAATCGGGGAGCTGTTTTTT
CASRVQGQIGELFF
>TRBV19|TRBD2|few|TRBJ2-7
TGTGCCAGTAGTTTTAGCGGGGGGTCCTCGCGTGAGCAGTACTTC
CASSFSGGSSREQYF
>TRBV7-9|NA|NA|TRBJ2-7
TGTGCCAGCAGCCGTCTGGACAGCTACGAGCAGTACTTC
CASSRLDSYEQYF
>TRBV4-2|NA|NA|TRBJ2-5
TGTGCCAGCAGCCAAGGGTCCCAAATCCAAGAGACCCAGTACTTC
CASSQGSQIQETQYF
>TRBV7-8|NA|NA|TRBJ2-3
TGTGCCAGCAGCTTAGAGACAGGGACTACAGATACGCAGTATTTT
CASSLETGTTDTQYF
>TRBV29-1|NA|few|TRBJ1-2
TGCAGCTGGGGGCCTGAGGGTGGCTACACCTTC
CSWGPEGGYTF
>TRBV25-1|NA|NA|TRBJ1-2
TGTGCCAGCAGTGAATCGCCCGGCGTTGGGGCGGACTATGGCTACACCTTC
CASSESPGVGADYGYTF
>TRBV6-1|NA|NA|TRBJ2-3
TGTGCCAGCAGTATACCTAGCGACCCAGATACGCAGTATTTT
CASSIPSDPDTQYF
>TRBV9|NA|NA|TRBJ2-2
TGTGCCAGCAGCTCTAACGTGGGAGTTGCCGGGGAGCTGTTTTTT
CASSSNVGVAGELFF
>TRBV10-3|TRBD2|NA|TRBJ2-1
TGTGCCATCAGTGAAACGAGCGGGGGTTACAATGAGCAGTTCTTC
CAISETSGGYNEQFF
>TRBV5-5|TRBD1|once|TRBJ1-1
TGTGCCAGCAGCTTGGTCTGGGACAGCCTTTACATGAACACTGAAGCTTTCTTT
CASSLVWDSLYMNTEAFF
>TRBV11-2|TRBD1|NA|TRBJ2-5
TGTGCCAGCAGCACCCGGGGACAGGTTTCTTTGTACCAAGAGACCCAGTACTTC
CASSTRGQVSLYQETQYF
>TRBV7-9|NA|NA|TRBJ1-5
TGTGCCAGCAGCTCCGGGTTCCTACCCAATCAGCCCCAGCATTTT
CASSSGFLPNQPQHF
>TRBV18|NA|NA|TRBJ2-7
TGTGCCAGCTCACCCATAGCGGACCCGGGCAACGAGCAGTACTTC
CASSPIADPGNEQYF
>TRBV6-1|TRBD2|NA|TRBJ2-1
TGTGCCAGCAGTGAACCGCCGGGACTAGCGGGTTCCTACAATGAGCAGTTCTTC
CASSEPPGLAGSYNEQFF
>TRBV5-1|NA|NA|TRBJ2-7
TGCGCCAGCAGCCCTCCGGGACACCAACTCCTCTACGAGCAGTACTTC
CASSPPGHQLLYEQYF
>TRBV13|NA|NA|TRBJ2-4
TGTGCCAGCAGCTCGGATTGGACCAAAAACATTCAGTACTTC
CASSSDWTKNIQYF
>TRBV30|NA|NA|TRBJ2-7
TGTGCCTGGAGTGTAGGGACACTGTCCTACGAGCAGTACTTC
CAWSVGTLSYEQYF
>TRBV11-2|NA|NA|TRBJ2-2
TGTGCCAGCAGCCGCCAGGGTCTGATTGCAGCCTCACCCGGGGAGCTGTTTTTT
CASSRQGLIAASPGELFF
>TRBV19|NA|NA|TRBJ1-1
TGTGCCAGTAGGGACCCAGGGGACACTGAAGCTTTCTTT
CASRDPGDTEAFF
>TRBV5-1|TRBD2|NA|TRBJ2-3
TGCGCCAGCAGCTTGGAGGTAGCGGGGGTTACCACAGATACGCAGTATTTT
CASSLEVAGVTTDTQYF
>TRBV10-2|NA|NA|TRBJ1-5
TGCGCCAGCAGTGAGGGATTCCGTCAGCCCCAGCATTTT
CASSEGFRQPQHF
>TRBV30|TRBD1|NA|TRBJ2-3
TGTGCCTGGAGTCAACCAAGGGACAGATCAGATACGCAGTATTTT
CAWSQPRDRSDTQYF
>TRBV27|NA|once|TRBJ2-3
TGTGCCAGCATCGGTTTCACAGATACGCAGTATTTT
CASIGFTDTQYF
>TRBV5-4|NA|NA|TRBJ2-5
TGTGCCAGCAGCTCCCCAGGGGAGACCCAGTACTTC
CASSSPGETQYF
>TRBV5-1|NA|NA|TRBJ2-5
TGCGCCAGCAGCTTAGCTCCAATTGGGGGTGAGGAGACCCAGTACTTC
CASSLAPIGGEETQYF
>TRBV6-1|NA|NA|TRBJ2-5
TGTGCCATCCGAGTGGTGACAGTCCAAGAGACCCAGTACTTC
CAIRVVTVQETQYF
>TRBV6-5|NA|NA|TRBJ1-1
TGTGCCAGCAGCTCCCCCGGGGGGGGCTGGACTGAAGCTTTCTTT
CASSSPGGGWTEAFF
>TRBV9|NA|NA|TRBJ1-1
TGTGCCAGCAGCGTAGCTAGATCCGGGAGGGACACTGAAGCTTTCTTT
CASSVARSGRDTEAFF
>TRBV5-6|TRBD2|NA|TRBJ2-1
TGTGCCAGCAGCTCCTTGACTAGCGGGGAATACAATGAGCAGTTCTTC
CASSSLTSGEYNEQFF
>TRBV10-1|NA|NA|TRBJ2-1
TGCGCCAGCAGTGTGAGGGGGTCCTACAATGAGCAGTTCTTC
CASSVRGSYNEQFF
>TRBV9|NA|NA|TRBJ2-5
TGTGCCAGCAGCGTAGCTGCGAGATCAGGGCAAGAGACCCAGTACTTC
CASSVAARSGQETQYF
>TRBV19|NA|NA|TRBJ1-4
TGTGCCAGTAGTGACAAACACAGCAGAACTAATGAAAAACTGTTTTTT
CASSDKHSRTNEKLFF
>TRBV6-1|TRBD1|NA|TRBJ1-3
TGTGCCAGCACCCCGACAGGGGATGCGGGAAACACCATATATTTT
CASTPTGDAGNTIYF
>TRBV5-1|NA|few|TRBJ2-1
TGCGCCAGCAGCGGGGACTACAATGAGCAGTTCTTC
CASSGDYNEQFF
>TRBV29-1|TRBD1|NA|TRBJ1-2
TGCAGCGTTTTAGGGACAGGGATTTTTTATGGCTACACCTTC
CSVLGTGIFYGYTF
>TRBV5-1|NA|NA|TRBJ2-7
TGTGCCAGCAGCTGGGGGAACTACGAGCAGTACTTC
CASSWGNYEQYF
>TRBV5-5|TRBD1|NA|TRBJ2-6
TGTGCCAGCAGCTTGGACAGGGGGGCTGGGGCCAACGTCCTGACTTTC
CASSLDRGAGANVLTF
>TRBV19|NA|NA|TRBJ2-1
TGTGCCAGTAGTATTTTGTCAGAGGGGCCTTTATACAATGAGCAGTTCTTC
CASSILSEGPLYNEQFF
>TRBV5-1|NA|NA|TRBJ2-7
TGCGCCAGCAAGGTGGAGGGGGCTTACGAGCAGTACTTC
CASKVEGAYEQYF
>TRBV6-1|NA|NA|TRBJ2-3
TGTGCCAGCAGCGCGGGGGCCGTAGATACGCAGTATTTT
CASSAGAVDTQYF
>TRBV6-1|TRBD1|NA|TRBJ2-1
TGTGCCAGCAGACAGGGGTCCCCCTACAATGAGCAGTTCTTC
CASRQGSPYNEQFF
>TRBV5-6|NA|NA|TRBJ2-3
TGTGCCAGCAGCTCGACGGTAGATACGCAGTATTTT
CASSSTVDTQYF
>TRBV25-1|TRBD1|NA|TRBJ2-2
TGTGCCAGCAGCAAGGACAGGGGCCTCCCCGGGGAGCTGTTTTTT
CASSKDRGLPGELFF
>TRBV7-2|NA|NA|TRBJ2-5
TGTGCCAGCAGCTTAAGGCCCATAGAGACCCAGTACTTC
CASSLRPIETQYF
>TRBV5-4|NA|NA|TRBJ1-3
TGTGCCAGCAGCCCGACAGAACCCGAGCTTGGAAACACCATATATTTT
CASSPTEPELGNTIYF
>TRBV14|TRBD2|NA|TRBJ2-3
TGTGCCAGCAGCCCCGGACTAGCGGGGGCCCGACTCACAGATACGCAGTATTTT
CASSPGLAGARLTDTQYF
>TRBV15|TRBD2|NA|TRBJ2-3
TGTGCCACCAGCAGAGTTGTAGCGGGCACGACAGATACGCAGTATTTT
CATSRVVAGTTDTQYF
>TRBV9|NA|NA|TRBJ2-1
TGTGCCAGCAGCGTGAGGCTCAACAGGGAGGAGCAGTTCTTC
CASSVRLNREEQFF
>TRBV7-6|NA|once|TRBJ2-1
TGTGCCAGCAGCTTAGGTGGCAGACGCTACAATGAGCAGTTCTTC
CASSLGGRRYNEQFF
>TRBV4-1|NA|NA|TRBJ1-3
TGCGCCAGTCGCCCAGTGACAGGCTCTGGAAACACCATATATTTT
CASRPVTGSGNTIYF